Described below is a single TCR beta chain sequence and its context. Some clones are missing from TCRdb's copy, which holds only in-frame ones; the method was immunoSEQ multiplex PCR. The data hold just under 80,000 clones, with 80% to 95% observed a single time. CDR3 size: 14 residues. V lost 6 bases and J lost 7, with 18 bases in between. From germline, CDR1 is MNHEY and CDR2 SMNVEV (reference sequence). The data were taken from a study of T cell changes during pregnancy in multiple sclerosis. The origin of this receptor is a female donor in good health, enrolled as a control in a pregnancy study. The genes are TRBV27 and TRBJ1-1; possible D gene TRBD1, 6 bases. The sample was peripheral blood, taken in the second trimester of pregnancy. The DNA for the CDR3 is TGTGCCAGCAGCCCCGTGGGGACAAAGGTTGAAGCTTTCTTT. Amino acid sequence: CASSPVGTKVEAFF.